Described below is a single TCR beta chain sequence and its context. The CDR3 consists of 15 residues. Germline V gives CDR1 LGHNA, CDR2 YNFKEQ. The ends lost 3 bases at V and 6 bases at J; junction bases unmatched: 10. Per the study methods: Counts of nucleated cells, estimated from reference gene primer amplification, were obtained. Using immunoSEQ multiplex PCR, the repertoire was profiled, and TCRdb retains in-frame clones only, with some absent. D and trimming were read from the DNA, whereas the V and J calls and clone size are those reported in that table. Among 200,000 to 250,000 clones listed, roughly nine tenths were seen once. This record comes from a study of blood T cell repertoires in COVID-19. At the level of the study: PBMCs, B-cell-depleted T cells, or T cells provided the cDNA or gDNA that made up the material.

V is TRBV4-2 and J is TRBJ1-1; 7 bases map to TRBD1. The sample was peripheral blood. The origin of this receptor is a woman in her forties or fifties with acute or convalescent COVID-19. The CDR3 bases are TGTGCCAGCAGCCACACCCAGGGGGAGAGGGCTGAAGCTTTCTTT. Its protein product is CASSHTQGERAEAFF.